The 23 T cell receptor beta chains in this list originate from one sample, sequenced in a study of blood T cell repertoires in COVID-19. Data came from immunoSEQ multiplex PCR; TCRdb stores just in-frame clones and leaves some out. This table holds about 220,000 clones, about 88% found once. The sample taken for sequencing was peripheral blood. The receptors here all came from a man aged 45-65 years who had recovered from COVID-19.

This clone appeared a few times. The chain is built from TRBV3-1 (or the pseudogene TRBV3-2) and TRBJ2-3; 13 positions agree with TRBD2. The J segment lost 3 bases and the V segment lost 1 base, leaving 10 bases of the junction unmatched. CDR1 is LGHDT and CDR2 is YNNKEL in the germline V gene (reference sequence). The CDR3 length is 19 residues. The CDR3 region is CASSQATGTSGAPTDTQYF. CDR3 coding DNA: TGTGCCAGCAGCCAAGCGACCGGGACTAGCGGGGCCCCGACAGATACGCAGTATTTT.

This chain links TRBV7-2 with TRBJ2-2, with 8 bases lining up with TRBD2. Germline CDR1 SGHTA, CDR2 FQGNSA. V was pared by 5 bases and J by 4 bases, with 9 bases of the junction left unmatched. This CDR3 is 16 amino acids long. The CDR3, as DNA: TGTGCCAGCAGCCCAGAGGTAGCGGGACTCACCGGGGAGCTGTTTTTT. Translating it yields CASSPEVAGLTGELFF.

The gene calls are TRBV2 and TRBJ2-1, with 12 bases aligning to TRBD1. With 7 bases clipped from V and 5 bases from J, the junction kept 6 bases outside the gene matches. The CDR3 runs to 15 residues. CDR1 is SNHLY, CDR2 FYNNEI, per germline. The chain's CDR3 is CASMGQGARDNEQFF. In DNA, the CDR3 is TGTGCCAGCATGGGACAGGGGGCGAGGGACAATGAGCAGTTCTTC.

The CDR3 coding sequence is TGTGCCAGCTCACCGACAGGGGAGAGGTCACCCCTCCACTTT. It is translated as CASSPTGERSPLHF. The chain has TRBV18 and TRBJ1-6; 8 bases are shared with TRBD1. V was pared by 3 bases and J by 10 bases, with 5 bases of the junction left unmatched. The CDR3 is 14 residues long. The V gene's germline CDR1 is KGHSH and CDR2 LQKENI.

The chain combines TRBV2 with TRBJ1-1; D is uncertain. The V gene lost 4 bases and the J gene lost 1 base, with 10 bases spanning the gap. From germline, CDR1 is SNHLY and CDR2 FYNNEI. The length of the CDR3 is 14 residues. The CDR3 sequence is CASSARRPNTEAFF. CDR3 DNA: TGTGCCAGCAGTGCAAGGAGGCCGAACACTGAAGCTTTCTTT.

This clone appeared a few times. The chain has TRBV27 and TRBJ2-7; 11 nucleotides align to TRBD2. There are 17 residues in the CDR3. The germline V gene has CDR1 MNHEY and CDR2 SMNVEV (reference sequence). V lost 3 bases and J lost 2; bases outside the gene matches: 9. The DNA for the CDR3 is TGTGCCAGCAGTTTGGACGGCCTTAGCGGGAGGGCCTACGAGCAGTACTTC. It encodes CASSLDGLSGRAYEQYF.

This clone was counted a single time. The CDR3 loop is CASSDGTYYYEQYF. The CDR3 DNA sequence: TGTGCCAGCAGTGACGGGACATACTACTACGAGCAGTACTTC. The genes are TRBV6-4 and TRBJ2-7; D perhaps matches TRBD1 (6 bases). This CDR3 has 14 amino acids. Germline assignment: CDR1 MRHNA and CDR2 SNTAGT. Trimming left V 2 bases short and J 3 bases short, with 11 bases between.

The V gene is TRBV30, the J gene TRBJ2-1, with 11 nucleotides matching TRBD1. J was trimmed by 6 bases and V by 6 bases; bases with no gene match: 10. Germline V lookup: CDR1 GTSNPN, CDR2 SVGIG (reference sequence). The CDR3 sequence is 15 residues long. CDR3 sequence (DNA): TGTGCCTGTCCTGGACAGGGGGCGGCGAGCAATGAGCAGTTCTTC. This translates into CACPGQGAASNEQFF.

This clone has only one observation. The chain couples TRBV28 to TRBJ2-1; 7 nucleotides line up with TRBD2. With 4 bases clipped from V and 4 bases from J, the junction kept 10 bases outside the gene matches. The germline gives CDR1 MDHEN, CDR2 SYDVKM. The CDR3 runs 16 residues. The DNA of the CDR3 is TGTGCCAGCAGTTCCCCGTCTAGCGGTCAGTACAATGAGCAGTTCTTC. Translating gives CASSSPSSGQYNEQFF.

This clone has only one observation. V usage is TRBV28 and J usage is TRBJ2-7; 7 nucleotides agree with TRBD2. V trimming: 2 bases; J trimming: 0 bases; junction bases outside the gene matches: 4. Germline assignment: CDR1 MDHEN and CDR2 SYDVKM. This CDR3 is 15 amino acids long. In DNA, the CDR3 is TGTGCCAGCAGTTTAGGGGGGGTCAGCTCCTACGAGCAGTACTTC. Its translation: CASSLGGVSSYEQYF. The full variable domain, completed using reference TRBV28 and TRBJ2-7, is DVKVTQSSRYLVKRTGEKVFLECVQDMDHENMFWYRQDPGLGLRLIYFSYDVKMKEKGDIPEGYSVSREKKERFSLILESASTNQTSMYLCASSLGGVSSYEQYFGPGTRLTVT.

J is TRBJ2-7 and V is TRBV10-2; tentative D call: TRBD2 (5 bases). This CDR3 spans 12 amino acids. V was trimmed by 5 bases and J by 4 bases, leaving 9 bases between them. The germline CDR1 and CDR2 sequences are WSHSY and SAAADI. In DNA form, the CDR3 reads TGCGCCAGCAGTTCGTCGGGATACGAGCAGTACTTC. Its protein product is CASSSSGYEQYF.

This clone was counted a few times. V and J are TRBV18 and TRBJ1-5; 7 positions agree with TRBD1. The V gene end was trimmed by 3 bases and the J gene end by 4 bases; junction bases not matched to a gene: 3. The CDR3 has 14 residues. Germline CDR1 reads KGHSH; CDR2 reads LQKENI. For the CDR3, the DNA is TGTGCCAGCTCACCGCAACAGGGGAATCAGCCCCAGCATTTT. Residues: CASSPQQGNQPQHF.

This chain joins TRBV29-1 and TRBJ2-2; 14 nucleotides agree with TRBD2. The CDR3 loop spans 20 amino acids. The V gene's germline CDR1 is SQVTM and CDR2 ANQGSEA. V was pared by 2 bases and J by 4 bases, with 15 bases of the junction left unmatched. CDR3 sequence (DNA): TGCAGCGTTGAAACGGGGACTAGCGGGAGAAGGAGAAGAGGCACCGGGGAGCTGTTTTTT. Translated, it gives CSVETGTSGRRRRGTGELFF.

The V call is TRBV6-6, the J call TRBJ2-1; 9 bases are a match to TRBD1. The V segment lost 5 bases and the J segment 4 bases; nucleotides outside the gene matches: 3. The CDR3 has 14 amino acids. Looked up from germline, CDR1 is MNHNY and CDR2 is SVGAGI (reference sequence). The CDR3 here is CASSVGTGYNEQFF. The CDR3, as DNA: TGTGCCAGCAGTGTCGGGACAGGGTACAATGAGCAGTTCTTC.

The chain is built from TRBV28 and TRBJ2-1, with a possible D match to TRBD1 (6 bases). There are 12 residues in the CDR3. V was shortened by 4 bases and J by 10 bases, with 11 bases between the two germline ends. Per germline, CDR1 MDHEN and CDR2 SYDVKM. The CDR3 region is CASSSDSLEQFF. CDR3 nucleotides: TGTGCCAGCAGTTCGGACAGCCTGGAGCAGTTCTTC.

The chain has TRBV18 and TRBJ1-5, with TRBD1 as a possible D gene (6 bases). The germline V gene encodes CDR1 KGHSH and CDR2 LQKENI. V lost 3 bases and J lost 4, with 13 bases in between. The CDR3 spans 15 residues. The CDR3 DNA is TGTGCCAGCTCACCGGACCACAGGGCTAATCAGCCCCAGCATTTT. The encoded protein is CASSPDHRANQPQHF. The full variable domain, with the rest looked up from reference TRBV18 and TRBJ1-5, is NAGVMQNPRHLVRRRGQEARLRCSPMKGHSHVYWYRQLPEEGLKFMVYLQKENIIDESGMPKERFSAEFPKEGPSILRIQQVVRGDSAAYFCASSPDHRANQPQHFGDGTRLSIL.

V usage is TRBV27 and J usage is TRBJ2-1; 12 bases align to TRBD2. J lost 9 bases, V lost 4 bases, and 10 bases had no gene match. The CDR3 sequence is 16 residues long. The germline CDR1 and CDR2 sequences are MNHEY and SMNVEV (reference sequence). The CDR3 reads CASSWLASGRALEQFF. The CDR3 DNA reads TGTGCCAGCAGTTGGTTGGCTAGCGGGAGGGCCCTTGAGCAGTTCTTC.

The chain is built from TRBV15 and TRBJ2-1; 8 nucleotides match TRBD1. V dropped 1 base and J dropped 7; count of bases not matched to a gene: 6. The CDR3 length is 15 residues. Germline lookup yields CDR1 LNHNV and CDR2 YYDKDF (reference sequence). The CDR3 region is CATSRGGQGANEQFF. CDR3 sequence (DNA): TGTGCCACCAGCAGAGGTGGTCAGGGGGCGAATGAGCAGTTCTTC.

This clone appeared a single time. CDR3 amino acids: CASSPAEGLSTDTQYF. The CDR3 region has the DNA TGTGCCAGTAGTCCGGCTGAGGGACTGAGCACAGATACGCAGTATTTT. The genes are TRBV19 and TRBJ2-3; possible D gene TRBD2, 6 bases. Deletions cut 5 bases from V and 0 bases from J, with 15 bases between. CDR3 length: 16 residues. Germline lookup yields CDR1 LNHDA and CDR2 SQIVND (reference sequence).

The chain employs TRBV18 and TRBJ1-5; tentatively, D is TRBD1 (6 bases). This CDR3 is built from 14 residues. V lost 1 base, J lost 5 bases, and 9 bases lay in between. Germline CDR1 is KGHSH and CDR2 is LQKENI. The CDR3 is CASSPQGVDQPQHF. CDR3 DNA: TGTGCCAGCTCACCACAGGGGGTTGATCAGCCCCAGCATTTT.

The gene calls are TRBV4-1 and TRBJ2-5; 10 bases are shared with TRBD2. CDR1 is MGHRA, CDR2 YSYEKL, per germline. J lost 4 bases, V lost 8 bases, and 7 bases had no gene match. The CDR3 runs to 14 residues. CDR3 in DNA: TGCGCCAGCGCCTCAGCGGGAGGGGGAGAGACCCAGTACTTC. This translates into CASASAGGGETQYF.

This sequence joins TRBV7-2 and TRBJ1-5; TRBD1 aligns across 11 bases. Trimming removed 5 bases from V and 4 bases from J; junction bases left unmatched: 10. Germline CDR1 reads SGHTA; CDR2 reads FQGNSA. There are 17 residues in the CDR3. The CDR3 loop is CASSPGGTGGWNQPQHF. In nucleotides, the CDR3 is TGTGCCAGCAGCCCCGGAGGGACAGGGGGTTGGAATCAGCCCCAGCATTTT.

The genes are TRBV19 and TRBJ2-6; 8 bases match TRBD1. The trim removed 4 bases at V and 0 bases at J, leaving 8 bases unmatched. Germline loops: CDR1 LNHDA, CDR2 SQIVND (reference sequence). The CDR3 sequence is 18 residues long. The chain's CDR3 is CASSTGQVSYSGANVLTF. The CDR3 DNA reads TGTGCCAGTAGTACGGGACAGGTTTCTTACTCTGGGGCCAACGTCCTGACTTTC.